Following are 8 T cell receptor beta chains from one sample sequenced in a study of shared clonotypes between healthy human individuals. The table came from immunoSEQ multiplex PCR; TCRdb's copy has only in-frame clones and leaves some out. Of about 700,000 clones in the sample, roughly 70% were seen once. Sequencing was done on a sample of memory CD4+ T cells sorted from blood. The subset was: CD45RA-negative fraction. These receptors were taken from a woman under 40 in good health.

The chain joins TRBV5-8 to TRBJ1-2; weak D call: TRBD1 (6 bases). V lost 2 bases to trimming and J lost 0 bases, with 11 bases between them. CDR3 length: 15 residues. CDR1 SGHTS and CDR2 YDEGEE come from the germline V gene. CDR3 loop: CASSFRTEPNYGYTF. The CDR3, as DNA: TGTGCCAGCAGCTTCCGGACAGAGCCTAACTATGGCTACACCTTC.

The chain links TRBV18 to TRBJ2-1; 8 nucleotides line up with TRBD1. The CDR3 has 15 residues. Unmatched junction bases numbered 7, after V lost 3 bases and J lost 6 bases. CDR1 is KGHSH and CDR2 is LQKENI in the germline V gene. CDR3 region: CASSPTGVTINEQFF. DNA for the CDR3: TGTGCCAGCTCACCGACAGGGGTGACCATCAATGAGCAGTTCTTC.

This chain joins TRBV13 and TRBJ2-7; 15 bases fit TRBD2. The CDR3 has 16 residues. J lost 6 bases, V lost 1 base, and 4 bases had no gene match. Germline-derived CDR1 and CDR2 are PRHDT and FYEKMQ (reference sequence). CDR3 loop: CASSLEGLAGGGEQYF. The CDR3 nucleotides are TGTGCCAGCAGCTTAGAGGGACTAGCGGGAGGCGGCGAGCAGTACTTC.

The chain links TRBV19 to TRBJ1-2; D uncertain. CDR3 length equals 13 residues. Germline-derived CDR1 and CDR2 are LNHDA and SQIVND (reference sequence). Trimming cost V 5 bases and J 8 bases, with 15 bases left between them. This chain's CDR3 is CASSFHRRGGYTF. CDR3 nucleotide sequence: TGTGCCAGTAGTTTCCACCGCCGCGGCGGCTACACCTTC.

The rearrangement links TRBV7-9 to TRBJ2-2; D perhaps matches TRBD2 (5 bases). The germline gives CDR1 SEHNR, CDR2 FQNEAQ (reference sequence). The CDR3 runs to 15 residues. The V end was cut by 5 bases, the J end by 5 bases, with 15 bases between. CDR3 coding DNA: TGTGCCAGCAGCCCGGTACTAGGGCCGACCGGGGAGCTGTTTTTT. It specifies CASSPVLGPTGELFF.

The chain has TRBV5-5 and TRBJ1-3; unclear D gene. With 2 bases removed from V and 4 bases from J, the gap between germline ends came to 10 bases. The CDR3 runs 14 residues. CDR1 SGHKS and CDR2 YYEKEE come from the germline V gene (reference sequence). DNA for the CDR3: TGTGCCAGCAGCTTTGTCCAAAACGGAAACACCATATATTTT. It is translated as CASSFVQNGNTIYF.

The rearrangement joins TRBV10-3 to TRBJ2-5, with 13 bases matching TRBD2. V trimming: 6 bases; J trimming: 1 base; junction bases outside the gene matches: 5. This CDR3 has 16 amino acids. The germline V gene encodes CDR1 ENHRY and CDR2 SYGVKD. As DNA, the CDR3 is TGTGCCATCAGCTGGGGACTAGCGGGATTCCAAGAGACCCAGTACTTC. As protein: CAISWGLAGFQETQYF.

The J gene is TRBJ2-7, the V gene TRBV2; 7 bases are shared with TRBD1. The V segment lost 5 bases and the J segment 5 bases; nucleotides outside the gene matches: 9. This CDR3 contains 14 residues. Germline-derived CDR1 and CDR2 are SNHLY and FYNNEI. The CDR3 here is CASSLTGYSHEQYF. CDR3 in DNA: TGTGCCAGCAGTCTGACAGGGTATTCCCACGAGCAGTACTTC. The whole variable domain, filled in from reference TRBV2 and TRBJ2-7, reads EPEVTQTPSHQVTQMGQEVILRCVPISNHLYFYWYRQILGQKVEFLVSFYNNEISEKSEIFDDQFSVERPDGSNFTLKIRSTKLEDSAMYFCASSLTGYSHEQYFGPGTRLTVT.